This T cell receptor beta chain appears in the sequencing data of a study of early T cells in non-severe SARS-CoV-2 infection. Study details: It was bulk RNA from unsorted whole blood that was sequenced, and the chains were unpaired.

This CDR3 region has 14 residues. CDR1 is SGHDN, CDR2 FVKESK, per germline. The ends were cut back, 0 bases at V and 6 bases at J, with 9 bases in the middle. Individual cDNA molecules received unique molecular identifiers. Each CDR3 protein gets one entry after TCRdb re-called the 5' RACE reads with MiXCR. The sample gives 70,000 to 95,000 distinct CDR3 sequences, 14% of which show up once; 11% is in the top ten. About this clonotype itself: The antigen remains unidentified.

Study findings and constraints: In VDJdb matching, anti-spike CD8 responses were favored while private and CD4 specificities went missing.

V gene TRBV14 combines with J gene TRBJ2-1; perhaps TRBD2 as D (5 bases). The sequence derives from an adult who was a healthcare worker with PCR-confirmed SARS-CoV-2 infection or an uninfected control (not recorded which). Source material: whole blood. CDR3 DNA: TGTGCCAGCAGCCAAGATCTCCTAGCCAATGAGCAGTTCTTC. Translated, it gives CASSQDLLANEQFF.